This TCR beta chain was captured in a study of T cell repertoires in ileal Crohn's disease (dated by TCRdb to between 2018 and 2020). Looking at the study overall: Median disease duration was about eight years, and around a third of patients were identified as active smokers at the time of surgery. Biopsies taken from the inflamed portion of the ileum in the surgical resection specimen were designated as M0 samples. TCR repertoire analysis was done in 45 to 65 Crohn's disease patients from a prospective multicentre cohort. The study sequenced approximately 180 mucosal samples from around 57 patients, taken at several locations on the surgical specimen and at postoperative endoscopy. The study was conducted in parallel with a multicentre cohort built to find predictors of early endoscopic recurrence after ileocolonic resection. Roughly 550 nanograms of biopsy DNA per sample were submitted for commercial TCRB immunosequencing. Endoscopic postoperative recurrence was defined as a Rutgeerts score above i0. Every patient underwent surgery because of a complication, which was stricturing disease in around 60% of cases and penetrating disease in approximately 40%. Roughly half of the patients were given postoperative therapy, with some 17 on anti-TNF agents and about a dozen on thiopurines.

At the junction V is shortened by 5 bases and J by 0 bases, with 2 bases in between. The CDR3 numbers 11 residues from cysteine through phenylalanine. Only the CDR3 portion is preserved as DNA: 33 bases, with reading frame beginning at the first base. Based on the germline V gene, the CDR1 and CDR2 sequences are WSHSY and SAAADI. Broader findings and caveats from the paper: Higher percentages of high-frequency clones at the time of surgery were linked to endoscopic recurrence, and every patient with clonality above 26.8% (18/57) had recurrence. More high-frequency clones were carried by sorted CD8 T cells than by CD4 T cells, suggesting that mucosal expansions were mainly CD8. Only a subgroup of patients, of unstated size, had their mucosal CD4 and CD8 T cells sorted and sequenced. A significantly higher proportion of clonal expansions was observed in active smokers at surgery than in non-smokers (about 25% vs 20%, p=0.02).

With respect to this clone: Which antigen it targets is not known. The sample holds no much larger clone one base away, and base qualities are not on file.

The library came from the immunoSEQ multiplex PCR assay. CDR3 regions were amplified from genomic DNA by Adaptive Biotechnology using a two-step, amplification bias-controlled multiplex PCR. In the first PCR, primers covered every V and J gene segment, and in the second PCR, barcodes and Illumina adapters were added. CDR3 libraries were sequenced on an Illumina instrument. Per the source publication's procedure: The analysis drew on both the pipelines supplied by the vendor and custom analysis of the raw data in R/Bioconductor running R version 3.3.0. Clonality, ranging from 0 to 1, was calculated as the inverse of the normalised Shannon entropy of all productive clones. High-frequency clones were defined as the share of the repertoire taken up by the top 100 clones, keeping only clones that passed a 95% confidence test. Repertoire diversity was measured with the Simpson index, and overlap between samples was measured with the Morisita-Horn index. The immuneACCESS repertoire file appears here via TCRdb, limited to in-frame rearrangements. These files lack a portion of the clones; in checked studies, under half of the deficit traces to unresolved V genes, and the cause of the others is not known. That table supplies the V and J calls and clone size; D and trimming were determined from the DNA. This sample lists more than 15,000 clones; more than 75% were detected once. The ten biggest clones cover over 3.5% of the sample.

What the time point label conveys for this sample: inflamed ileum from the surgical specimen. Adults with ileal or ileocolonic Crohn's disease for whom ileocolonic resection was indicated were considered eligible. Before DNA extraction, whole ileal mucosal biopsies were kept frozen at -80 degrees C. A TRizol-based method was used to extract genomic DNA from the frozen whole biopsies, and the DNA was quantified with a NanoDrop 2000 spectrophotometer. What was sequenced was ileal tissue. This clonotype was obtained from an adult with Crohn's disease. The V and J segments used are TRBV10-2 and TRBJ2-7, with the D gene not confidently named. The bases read TGCGCCAGCAGTACCTCCTACGAGCAGTACTTC. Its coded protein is CASSTSYEQYF.